This TCR beta chain was captured in a study of CD8+ T cells in alopecia areata. Study summary: Scoring treated patients' severity relied on the percentage of scalp area affected. General study results and limits: Affected scalp, especially in alopecia totalis/universalis, had a higher clonality than normal scalp did. Scalp and blood retained many expanded lesional clones during tofacitinib.

Germline CDR1 is SGHDT and CDR2 is YYEEEE. This CDR3 has 18 amino acids. Trimming shortened V by 1 base and J by 2 bases, and 19 bases separated the two germline ends. A remark on this clone: Antigen: not known.

Once RNA had been extracted, it was reverse transcribed into cDNA to act as the sequencing template. Libraries were prepared by immunoSEQ multiplex PCR; TCRdb keeps only in-frame clonotypes and omits some of them. Of about 300,000 clones listed, about three fifths are singletons. Treatment noted: oral pan-JAK inhibitor, 5-10 mg twice daily. V gene TRBV5-6 combines with J gene TRBJ1-5; tentative D call: TRBD1 (6 bases). The sequenced sample was CD4+ T cells sorted from blood, obtained at week 24, from a patient treated with tofacitinib. The sequence was obtained from a human donor with alopecia areata. The CDR3 DNA reads as TGTGCCAGCAGCTTGCACAGGGAGGGGTTACGTGGCAATCAGCCCCAGCATTTT. This codes for CASSLHREGLRGNQPQHF.